This T cell receptor beta chain was sequenced for a study of CD8 T cells in ankylosing spondylitis (TCRdb year 2017). At the level of the whole study: The study profiled T cell receptor beta repertoires in healthy donors and ankylosing spondylitis patients to find disease-linked TCR variants. Peripheral blood was sampled, and synovial fluid was also collected from ankylosing spondylitis patients. In total, the full study cohort was made up of 95 to 110 healthy donors and approximately 24 ankylosing spondylitis patients.

For sequencing, an Illumina HiSeq 2500 was employed. Quantitative 5'-RACE with molecular barcodes was the method used to prepare the TCR beta libraries. On the study's bioinformatics: A new computational method based on a probabilistic model of VDJ rearrangement was used to identify disease-linked TCR variants. TCRdb trimmed public reads at Q25 via fastp, called clones via MiXCR and kept in-frame beta chains. Rows are unified per CDR3 protein, each entry keeping the most common DNA and genes. The V and J calls and clone size come from TCRdb's table, not from the authors' own analysis. The sample includes 150,000 or so distinct CDR3 sequences, with about 18% observed a single time. The top ten clones comprise approximately 8% of the sample. Broader findings and caveats from the paper: The disease-linked clones were reported as significantly enriched in matched synovial fluid samples from ankylosing spondylitis patients. Some motif variants were previously reported in synovial fluid and blood of reactive arthritis patients, suggesting common disease-initiation mechanisms. The disease-linked clones showed a CD8+ phenotype and occurred at relatively low frequencies in peripheral blood. Blood from ankylosing spondylitis patients appeared to be characterized by a TCR beta motif made up of several highly homologous amino acid variants.

This clonotype was counted a few times. The target of this receptor is not known. Nothing much larger sits one base from this clone, and base qualities are not available. Taken from cysteine to phenylalanine, the CDR3 has 16 residues. Only CDR3 DNA remains: 48 bases, in frame from the first base. V lost 4 bases and J lost 6 bases; the stretch between them is 20 bases long. The TCR sequence derives from a male donor with ankylosing spondylitis or in good health (not recorded which). The chain is encoded by TRBV12-3 or TRBV12-4 joined to TRBJ2-3, with TRBD2 perhaps the D gene, on 6 matching bases. The specimen sequenced was blood, either unsorted or a sorted T cell fraction (not recorded which). The CDR3 protein: CASSSPGLALTDTQYF. The DNA is TGTGCCAGCAGTTCTCCGGGACTCGCGCTGACGGATACGCAGTATTTT.